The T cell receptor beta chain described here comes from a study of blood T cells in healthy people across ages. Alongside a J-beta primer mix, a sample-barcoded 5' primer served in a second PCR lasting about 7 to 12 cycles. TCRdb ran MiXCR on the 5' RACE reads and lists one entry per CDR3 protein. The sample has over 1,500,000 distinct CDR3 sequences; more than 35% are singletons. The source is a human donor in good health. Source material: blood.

In DNA form, the CDR3 reads TGTGCCAGCAGTTACATGCTCTTCGCAGATACGCAGTATTTT. Its translation is CASSYMLFADTQYF. The V gene is TRBV6-2 or TRBV6-3, the J gene TRBJ2-3; D unclear. The CDR3 contains 14 residues. Trimming took 2 bases from V and 4 from J, leaving 10 bases between them. Germline V gives CDR1 MNHEY, CDR2 SVGEGT.